These 29 T cell receptor beta chains originate from one sample sequenced in a study of blood T cell repertoires in COVID-19. Method: immunoSEQ multiplex PCR; TCRdb's copy keeps in-frame clones and lacks some. The sample has over 150,000 clones, about 86% seen once. Specimen: peripheral blood. Source of these receptors: a man aged 45-65 years with active or convalescent COVID-19.

The chain links TRBV19 to TRBJ1-6; 10 nucleotides line up with TRBD1. V gave up 6 bases and J gave up 9 bases; unmatched junction bases: 8. Germline CDR1 is LNHDA and CDR2 is SQIVND (reference sequence). The CDR3 length is 15 residues. The CDR3 DNA sequence: TGTGCCAGTAGATCAGGACAGGGGGAAAGTTCACCCCTCCACTTT. It codes for CASRSGQGESSPLHF.

The chain combines TRBV6-5 with TRBJ2-7; perhaps TRBD2 as D (6 bases). V was pared by 6 bases and J by 7 bases, with 22 bases between. Germline assignment: CDR1 MNHEY and CDR2 SVGAGI. This CDR3 has 15 amino acids. This CDR3 reads CASSAGGLLGEEQYF. DNA for the CDR3: TGTGCCAGCAGCGCCGGAGGACTATTGGGGGAGGAGCAGTACTTC.

V and J are TRBV15 and TRBJ2-5; TRBD2 matches 8 bases. CDR1 and CDR2 (germline): LNHNV, YYDKDF (reference sequence). Germline trimming cut 2 bases from V and 5 bases from J; bases unmatched to any gene: 4. The CDR3 is made up of 14 amino acids. Written as DNA, the CDR3 is TGTGCCACCAGCAGACTTAGCGGGAAGGAGACCCAGTACTTC. Protein: CATSRLSGKETQYF.

The CDR3 is CSVEFRRGETQYF. The CDR3 bases are TGCAGCGTTGAATTCCGTAGGGGCGAGACCCAGTACTTC. The V and J genes are TRBV29-1 and TRBJ2-5; a weak D match, TRBD1 (5 bases). This CDR3 contains 13 residues. CDR1 is SQVTM, CDR2 ANQGSEA, per germline. The ends were cut back, 2 bases at V and 5 bases at J, with 12 bases in the middle. Full variable domain (rest looked up from reference TRBV29-1 and TRBJ2-5): SAVISQKPSRDICQRGTSLTIQCQVDSQVTMMFWYRQQPGQSLTLIATANQGSEATYESGFVIDKFPISRPNLTFSTLTVSNMSPEDSSIYLCSVEFRRGETQYFGPGTRLLVL.

The chain carries TRBV5-5 and TRBJ2-7, with a weak D call TRBD1 (6 bases). V lost 7 bases to trimming and J lost 2 bases, with 13 bases between them. The germline V gene encodes CDR1 SGHKS and CDR2 YYEKEE (reference sequence). The CDR3 is 13 residues long. This CDR3 reads CASWGRGTYEQYF. As DNA, the CDR3 is TGTGCCAGCTGGGGCAGGGGAACCTACGAGCAGTACTTC.

This clone has just one count. The chain is built from TRBV6-5 and TRBJ1-2; D is undetermined. V was pared by 6 bases and J by 6 bases, with 20 bases between. The V gene's germline CDR1 is MNHEY and CDR2 SVGAGI. This CDR3 contains 15 residues. The DNA for the CDR3 is TGTGCCAGCAGCCGATCTGAGTCATTGTCCAATGGCTACACCTTC. This encodes CASSRSESLSNGYTF.

The chain uses TRBV11-2 and TRBJ2-5; possible D gene TRBD2, 6 bases. Trimming shortened V by 3 bases and J by 2 bases, and 16 bases separated the two germline ends. This CDR3 contains 16 residues. CDR1 SGHAT and CDR2 FQNNGV come from the germline V gene. The CDR3 DNA is TGTGCCAGCAGCTTGGCTCTAGCGACGAGTCAAGAGACCCAGTACTTC. Amino acid sequence: CASSLALATSQETQYF.

This chain links TRBV2 with TRBJ1-4, with TRBD1 matching 7 bases. J lost 7 bases, V lost 5 bases, and 7 bases had no gene match. Germline assignment: CDR1 SNHLY and CDR2 FYNNEI. CDR3 size: 14 residues. The CDR3 sequence is CASSQTGTSEKLFF. In DNA, the CDR3 is TGTGCCAGCAGTCAGACAGGGACCAGTGAAAAACTGTTTTTT.

This clone was recorded a few times. The rearrangement joins TRBV2 to TRBJ1-5, with 9 bases lining up with TRBD1. This CDR3 has 14 residues. J lost 1 base, V lost 9 bases, and 4 bases had no gene match. Germline-derived CDR1 and CDR2 are SNHLY and FYNNEI. This CDR3 is CASTGGESNQPQHF. The CDR3 DNA is TGTGCCAGTACAGGGGGCGAAAGCAATCAGCCCCAGCATTTT. The whole variable domain, remainder taken from reference TRBV2 and TRBJ1-5, is EPEVTQTPSHQVTQMGQEVILRCVPISNHLYFYWYRQILGQKVEFLVSFYNNEISEKSEIFDDQFSVERPDGSNFTLKIRSTKLEDSAMYFCASTGGESNQPQHFGDGTRLSIL.

This clone was seen once. The V call is TRBV4-3, the J call TRBJ1-2, with D possibly being TRBD1 (6 bases). The V end was cut by 0 bases, the J end by 6 bases, with 11 bases between. CDR3 length: 14 amino acids. Germline lookup yields CDR1 LGHNA and CDR2 YSLEER. The CDR3, as DNA: TGCGCCAGCAGCCAAGAAGTGGGGGCCCATGGCTACACCTTC. This translates into CASSQEVGAHGYTF.

The V gene is TRBV6-2 or TRBV6-3, the J gene TRBJ2-2, with D possibly TRBD1 on 5 matching bases. The germline V gene encodes CDR1 MNHEY and CDR2 SVGEGT. The CDR3 spans 17 residues. V was clipped by 5 bases and J by 0 bases, with 16 bases between them. The CDR3 coding sequence is TGTGCCAGCAGTACCCCGCGACAGAGATCGAACACCGGGGAGCTGTTTTTT. Amino acid sequence: CASSTPRQRSNTGELFF.

The chain joins TRBV4-3 to TRBJ2-7; TRBD2 matches at 7 bases. Germline V gene lookup returns CDR1 LGHNA and CDR2 YSLEER. CDR3 size: 16 residues. The trim removed 0 bases at V and 2 bases at J, leaving 7 bases unmatched. The CDR3 nucleotides read TGCGCCAGCAGCCAAGATCTCCCTAGCGGAGCCTACGAGCAGTACTTC. Translation: CASSQDLPSGAYEQYF.

V usage is TRBV11-2 and J usage is TRBJ2-3, with 8 positions matching TRBD1. This CDR3 contains 17 residues. V shed 5 bases and J 5 bases; nucleotides not matched to a gene: 15. Per germline, CDR1 SGHAT and CDR2 FQNNGV. CDR3: CASSTAGTGGFGDTQYF. The CDR3 DNA is TGTGCCAGCAGCACCGCCGGGACAGGTGGTTTTGGAGATACGCAGTATTTT.

The V gene is TRBV11-2, the J gene TRBJ2-7; 7 bases match TRBD2. The CDR3 loop spans 13 amino acids. The V and J ends lost 5 bases and 4 bases, in that order; junction bases with no gene match: 5. The germline CDR1 and CDR2 sequences are SGHAT and FQNNGV. The CDR3 nucleotides are TGTGCCAGCAGCCTTTCGGGAGGATACGAGCAGTACTTC. Its translation is CASSLSGGYEQYF.

This chain uses TRBV2 with TRBJ2-4, with D perhaps TRBD1 (5 bases). Trimming shortened V by 7 bases and J by 0 bases, and 10 bases separated the two germline ends. The germline gives CDR1 SNHLY, CDR2 FYNNEI. CDR3 length: 14 residues. CDR3 loop: CASMVGLAKNIQYF. As DNA, the CDR3 is TGTGCCAGCATGGTGGGGCTAGCCAAAAACATTCAGTACTTC.

The rearrangement uses TRBV25-1 and TRBJ2-3; 10 bases are a match to TRBD2. The CDR3 is 15 residues long. Germline lookup yields CDR1 MGHDK and CDR2 SYGVNS. Trimming at V came to 5 bases and at J to 2 bases, leaving 4 bases not matched to a gene. DNA for the CDR3: TGTGCCAGCAGTCTAAGCGGGAGGGTCACAGATACGCAGTATTTT. Translating it yields CASSLSGRVTDTQYF.

The V call is TRBV5-5, the J call TRBJ2-7; D call uncertain. Germline lookup yields CDR1 SGHKS and CDR2 YYEKEE (reference sequence). The V end lost 0 bases, the J end lost 0 bases, and 13 bases lay between the germline ends. The CDR3 spans 16 residues. CDR3 amino acids: CASSLVRGASSYEQYF. The CDR3 region has the DNA TGTGCCAGCAGCTTGGTGAGAGGCGCCAGCTCCTACGAGCAGTACTTC.

The chain uses TRBV18 and TRBJ2-1, with 10 bases matching TRBD1. The CDR3 runs 19 residues. The ends lost 4 bases at V and 0 bases at J; junction bases unmatched: 12. Germline CDR1 reads KGHSH; CDR2 reads LQKENI. The CDR3 protein is CASSLRTGTGASSYNEQFF. The DNA of the CDR3 is TGTGCCAGCTCACTCCGAACCGGGACAGGGGCTAGCTCCTACAATGAGCAGTTCTTC.

The chain combines TRBV7-3 with TRBJ1-1, with TRBD1 identical over 8 bases. V shed 5 bases and J 1 base; nucleotides not matched to a gene: 3. Germline V gene lookup returns CDR1 SGHTA and CDR2 FQGTGA. This CDR3 spans 14 amino acids. DNA of the CDR3: TGTGCCAGCAGCAGGACAGGGCCGAACACTGAAGCTTTCTTT. Translating gives CASSRTGPNTEAFF.

V and J are TRBV19 and TRBJ2-2; 8 positions match TRBD2. Germline-derived CDR1 and CDR2 are LNHDA and SQIVND (reference sequence). V dropped 10 bases and J dropped 4; count of bases not matched to a gene: 11. This CDR3 is built from 15 residues. The chain's CDR3 is CATRGVLAGTGELFF. DNA of the CDR3: TGTGCCACCCGAGGGGTGCTAGCGGGCACCGGGGAGCTGTTTTTT.

V and J are TRBV27 and TRBJ2-5; 10 nucleotides agree with TRBD1. This CDR3 has 15 amino acids. Losses at the gene ends were 5 bases for V and 5 bases for J; bases not matched to a gene: 8. Germline CDR1 reads MNHEY; CDR2 reads SMNVEV (reference sequence). This CDR3 is CASSPWDRGGETQYF. The DNA of the CDR3 is TGTGCCAGCAGTCCCTGGGACAGGGGAGGGGAGACCCAGTACTTC.

V usage is TRBV6-1 and J usage is TRBJ2-2; tentatively, D is TRBD1 (5 bases). The CDR3 has 16 amino acids. V was cut by 2 bases and J by 2 bases, with 12 bases left in between. CDR1 MNHNS and CDR2 SASEGT come from the germline V gene. CDR3 bases: TGTGCCAGCAGTGAAATTGGCAGGGCTAACACCGGGGAGCTGTTTTTT. Encoded protein: CASSEIGRANTGELFF.

The rearrangement uses TRBV14 and TRBJ1-2; 7 nucleotides agree with TRBD1. This CDR3 is 15 amino acids long. Germline lookup yields CDR1 SGHDN and CDR2 FVKESK. V gave up 3 bases and J gave up 2 bases; unmatched junction bases: 6. The chain's CDR3 is CASSQPGQLNYGYTF. CDR3 in DNA: TGTGCCAGCAGCCAGCCGGGACAGCTAAACTATGGCTACACCTTC.

The chain carries TRBV5-8 and TRBJ1-4; TRBD1 agrees at 10 bases. Germline CDR1 SGHTS, CDR2 YDEGEE. V lost 2 bases and J lost 7; bases outside the gene matches: 2. The CDR3 runs 14 residues. Here the CDR3 DNA reads TGTGCCAGCAGCTTCGACAGGGGGCTTGAAAAACTGTTTTTT. Its translation: CASSFDRGLEKLFF. Full variable domain (remainder filled in from reference TRBV5-8 and TRBJ1-4): EAGVTQSPTHLIKTRGQQATLRCSPISGHTSVYWYQQALGLGLQFLLWYDEGEERNRGNFPPRFSGRQFPNYSSELNVNALELEDSALYLCASSFDRGLEKLFFGSGTQLSVL.

This chain links TRBV2 with TRBJ2-5; 8 positions match TRBD2. Germline CDR1 is SNHLY and CDR2 is FYNNEI. The CDR3 sequence is 15 residues long. Trimming at V came to 7 bases and at J to 1 base, leaving 8 bases not matched to a gene. The CDR3 loop is CASTTAGGTQETQYF. The CDR3 region has the DNA TGTGCCAGCACTACGGCGGGGGGCACCCAAGAGACCCAGTACTTC.

This chain links TRBV7-9 with TRBJ2-7; a possible D gene is TRBD1 (6 bases). The CDR3 consists of 13 residues. V was pared by 3 bases and J by 6 bases, with 12 bases between. Per the germline V gene, CDR1 is SEHNR and CDR2 is FQNEAQ (reference sequence). The chain's CDR3 is CASSFSQGFEQYF. The CDR3 nucleotides read TGTGCCAGCAGCTTTAGTCAGGGGTTCGAGCAGTACTTC.

The rearrangement uses TRBV4-1 and TRBJ2-3; weak D call: TRBD2 (7 bases). Trimming stripped 4 bases from V and 3 bases from J, with 17 bases between. From germline, CDR1 is MGHRA and CDR2 YSYEKL. The CDR3 consists of 16 residues. The CDR3 nucleotides read TGCGCCAGCAGCCCCCGCCAAGGGGGGGGGACAGATACGCAGTATTTT. It encodes CASSPRQGGGTDTQYF.

The chain links TRBV4-3 to TRBJ2-6; possible D gene TRBD2, 6 bases. Trimming removed 0 bases from V and 2 bases from J, with 8 bases in between. CDR3 length: 16 residues. The germline V gene encodes CDR1 LGHNA and CDR2 YSLEER. The CDR3 DNA reads TGCGCCAGCAGCCAAGACCCGGGAGCTGGGGCCAACGTCCTGACTTTC. Translating gives CASSQDPGAGANVLTF.

This chain joins TRBV6-5 and TRBJ2-5; the D gene is possibly TRBD1 (5 bases). The CDR3 runs 14 residues. V gave up 6 bases and J gave up 2 bases, with 13 bases separating them. Germline V CDR1 and CDR2: MNHEY, SVGAGI. The DNA of the CDR3 is TGTGCCAGCAGACCCGACAGAACTCAAGAGACCCAGTACTTC. Translation: CASRPDRTQETQYF.